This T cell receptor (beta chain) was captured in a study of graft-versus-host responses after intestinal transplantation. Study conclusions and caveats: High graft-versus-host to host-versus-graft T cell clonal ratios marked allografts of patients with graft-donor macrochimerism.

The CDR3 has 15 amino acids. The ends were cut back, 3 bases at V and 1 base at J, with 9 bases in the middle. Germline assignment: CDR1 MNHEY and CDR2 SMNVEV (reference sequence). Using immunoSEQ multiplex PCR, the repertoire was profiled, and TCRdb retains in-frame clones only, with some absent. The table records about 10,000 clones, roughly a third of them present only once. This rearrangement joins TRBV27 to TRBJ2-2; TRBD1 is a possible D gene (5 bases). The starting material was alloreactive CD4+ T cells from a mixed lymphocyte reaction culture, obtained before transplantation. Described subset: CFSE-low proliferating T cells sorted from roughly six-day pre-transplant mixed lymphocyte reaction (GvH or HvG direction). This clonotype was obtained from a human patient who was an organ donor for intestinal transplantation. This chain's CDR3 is CASSFDRKNTGELFF. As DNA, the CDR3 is TGTGCCAGCAGTTTTGACAGAAAGAACACCGGGGAGCTGTTTTTT.